This TCR beta chain was recorded in a study of cytomegalovirus exposure and HLA in healthy donors. V lost 6 bases to trimming and J lost 1 base, with 15 bases between them. The CDR3 runs to 15 residues. Germline assignment: CDR1 MNHNS and CDR2 SASEGT. Broader study findings: After further analysis at a later stage, 17,000 or so TCR beta sequences were associated with HLA alleles at 0.05 false discovery rate.

Use of 60 Vbeta and 13 Jbeta primers characterized the PCR. TCRdb keeps only in-frame clones here, not all; method: immunoSEQ multiplex PCR. This sample has roughly 200,000 clones, with approximately 79% found just once. As for this clone: Its antigen remains unknown.

Source material: PBMCs. The rearrangement joins TRBV6-1 to TRBJ2-5, with D maybe TRBD1 (6 bases). The source of this sequence is a girl aged 10-17 years in good health and CMV-seropositive. CDR3 protein: CASSLTQGFQETQYF. For the CDR3, the DNA is TGTGCCAGCAGCCTGACCCAGGGGTTCCAAGAGACCCAGTACTTC.